Below are 7 T cell receptor beta chains sequenced from a single sample in a study of Ad26.COV2.S vaccination and SARS-CoV-2 variants. Treatment indicated: some 19 received Ad26.COV2.S at low or high dose, single or two shots; about five received placebo; per-sample allocation not given. Specimens were obtained on day 63 following the first vaccine or placebo injection. Here immunoSEQ multiplex PCR was the method, and the copy in TCRdb shows in-frame clones only, minus some. The sample carries 400,000 to 450,000 clones, 75% to 95% recorded once. This specimen consisted of peripheral blood, obtained in a trial of Ad26.COV2.S vaccine versus placebo. The receptors here all came from a person between 18 and 65 years old who received the Ad26.COV2.S COVID-19 vaccine or a placebo.

This clone was observed once. The J gene is TRBJ2-7, the V gene TRBV6-6; 8 bases fit TRBD2. This CDR3 contains 14 residues. Germline trimming cut 8 bases from V and 3 bases from J; bases unmatched to any gene: 9. Germline lookup yields CDR1 MNHNY and CDR2 SVGAGI (reference sequence). The CDR3 region has the DNA TGTGCCAGCGAAAGCGGGAGCCCCCTCTACGAGCAGTACTTC. Its protein is CASESGSPLYEQYF.

The chain links TRBV6-2 or TRBV6-3 to TRBJ2-7; no definite D call. CDR1 and CDR2 from the germline V gene are MNHEY and SVGEGT. V lost 5 bases and J 3 bases, leaving 8 bases between the germline ends. The CDR3 has 12 residues. The CDR3 region has the DNA TGTGCCAGCAGTCCCGTTAACTACGAGCAGTACTTC. Translated: CASSPVNYEQYF.

Here the CDR3 DNA reads TGTGCCAGCACCGACAGGATAAACTATGGCTACACCTTC. It specifies CASTDRINYGYTF. V and J are TRBV25-1 and TRBJ1-2; TRBD1 might be the D (6 bases). V lost 7 bases and J 2 bases, leaving 11 bases between the germline ends. The CDR3 contains 13 residues. Per germline, CDR1 MGHDK and CDR2 SYGVNS.

The CDR3 DNA reads as TGTGCCAGCAGTTACTCGGCGGGGTGGTCCTACGAGCAGTACTTC. Its translation is CASSYSAGWSYEQYF. This chain connects TRBV6-5 to TRBJ2-7; TRBD2 is a possible D gene (6 bases). The CDR3 length is 15 residues. In germline, CDR1 is MNHEY, CDR2 SVGAGI. V dropped 0 bases and J dropped 1 base, with 10 bases sitting between them.

This chain's CDR3 is CASSLRLAGVAGELFF. CDR3 in DNA: TGTGCCAGCAGCTTACGCCTAGCGGGAGTAGCCGGGGAGCTGTTTTTT. The chain combines TRBV7-9 with TRBJ2-2; 10 nucleotides match TRBD2. The J segment lost 6 bases and the V segment lost 2 bases, leaving 6 bases of the junction unmatched. Germline CDR1 SEHNR, CDR2 FQNEAQ (reference sequence). This CDR3 has 16 residues.

V and J are TRBV21-1 and TRBJ1-2; the table's D gene call, TRBD1, was not cross checked with the DNA. TRBV21-1 is tagged as a pseudogene. The CDR3 extends over 15 amino acids. The CDR3 bases are TGTGCCAGCAGCAAAGCAAAGGGGACAGGGGATGGCTACACCTTC. This codes for CASSKAKGTGDGYTF.

This clone was detected once. The chain recombines TRBV6-2 or TRBV6-3 with TRBJ1-1, with no clear D. Per the germline V gene, CDR1 is MNHEY and CDR2 is SVGEGT. V was trimmed by 0 bases and J by 0 bases, leaving 14 bases between them. The CDR3 runs to 17 residues. The CDR3: CASSYSVAETMNTEAFF. The CDR3 DNA is TGTGCCAGCAGTTACTCAGTGGCAGAAACCATGAACACTGAAGCTTTCTTT.